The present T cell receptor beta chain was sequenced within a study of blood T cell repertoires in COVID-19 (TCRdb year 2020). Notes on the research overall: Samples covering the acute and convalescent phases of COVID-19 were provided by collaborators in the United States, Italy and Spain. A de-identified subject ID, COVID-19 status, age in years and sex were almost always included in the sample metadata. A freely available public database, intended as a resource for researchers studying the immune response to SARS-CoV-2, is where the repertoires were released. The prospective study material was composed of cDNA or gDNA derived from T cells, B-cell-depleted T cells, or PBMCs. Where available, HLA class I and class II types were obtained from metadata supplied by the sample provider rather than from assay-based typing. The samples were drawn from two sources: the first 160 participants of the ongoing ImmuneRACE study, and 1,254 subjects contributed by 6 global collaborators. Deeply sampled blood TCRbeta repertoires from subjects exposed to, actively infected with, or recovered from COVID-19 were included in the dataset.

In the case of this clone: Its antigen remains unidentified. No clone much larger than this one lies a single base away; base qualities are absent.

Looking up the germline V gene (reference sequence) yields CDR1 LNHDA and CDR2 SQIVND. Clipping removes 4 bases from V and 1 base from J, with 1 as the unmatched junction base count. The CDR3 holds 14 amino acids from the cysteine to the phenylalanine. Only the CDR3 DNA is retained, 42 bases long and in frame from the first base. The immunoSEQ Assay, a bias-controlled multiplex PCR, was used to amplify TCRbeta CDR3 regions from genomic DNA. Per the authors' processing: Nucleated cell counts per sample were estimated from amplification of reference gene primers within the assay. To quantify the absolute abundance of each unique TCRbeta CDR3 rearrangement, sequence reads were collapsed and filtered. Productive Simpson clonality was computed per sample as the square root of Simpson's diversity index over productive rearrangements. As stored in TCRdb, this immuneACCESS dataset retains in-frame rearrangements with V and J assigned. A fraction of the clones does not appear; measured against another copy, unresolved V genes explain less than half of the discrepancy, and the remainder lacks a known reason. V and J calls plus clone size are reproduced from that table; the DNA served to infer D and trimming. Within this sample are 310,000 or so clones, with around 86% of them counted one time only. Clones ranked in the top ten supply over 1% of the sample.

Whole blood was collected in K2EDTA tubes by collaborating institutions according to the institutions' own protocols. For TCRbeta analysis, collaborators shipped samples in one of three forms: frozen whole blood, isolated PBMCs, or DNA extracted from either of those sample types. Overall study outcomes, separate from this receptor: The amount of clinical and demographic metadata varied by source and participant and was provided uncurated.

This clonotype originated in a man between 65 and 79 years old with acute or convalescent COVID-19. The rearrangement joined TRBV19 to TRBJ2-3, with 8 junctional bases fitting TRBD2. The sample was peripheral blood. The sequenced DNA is TGTGCCAGTAGTACTAGCGGGCGCACAGATACGCAGTATTTT. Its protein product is CASSTSGRTDTQYF.